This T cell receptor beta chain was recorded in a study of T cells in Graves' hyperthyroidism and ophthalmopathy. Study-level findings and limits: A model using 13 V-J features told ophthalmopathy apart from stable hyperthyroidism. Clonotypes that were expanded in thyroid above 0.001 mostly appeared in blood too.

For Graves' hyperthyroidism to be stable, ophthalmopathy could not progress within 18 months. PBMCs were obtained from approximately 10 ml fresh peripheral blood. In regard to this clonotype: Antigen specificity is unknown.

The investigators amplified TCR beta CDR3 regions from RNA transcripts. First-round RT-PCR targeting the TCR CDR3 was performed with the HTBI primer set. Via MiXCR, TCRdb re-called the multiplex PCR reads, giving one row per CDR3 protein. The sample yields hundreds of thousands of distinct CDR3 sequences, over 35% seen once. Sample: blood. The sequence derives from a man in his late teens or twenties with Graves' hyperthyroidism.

The CDR3 here is CAISPGLNQETQHF. CDR3 coding DNA: TGTGCCATCAGTCCGGGACTAAATCAAGAGACCCAGCATTTT. The chain joins TRBV10-3 to TRBJ1-5; D is possibly TRBD1 (5 bases). The CDR3 totals 14 residues. V dropped 5 bases and J dropped 11 bases, with 19 bases sitting between them. Germline CDR1 reads ENHRY; CDR2 reads SYGVKD.